Below, 19 T cell receptor beta chains from the same sample are listed, as sequenced in a study of a mutant IDH1 vaccine in newly diagnosed glioma. Time point reported: baseline, week 1 (first vaccination visit). Described treatment: pre-vaccination baseline after standard-of-care therapy. TCRdb's table, derived via immunoSEQ multiplex PCR, lists solely in-frame clones and lacks some. The sample lists some 95,000 clones, about four fifths occurring once. The source material was PBMCs, sampled from a glioma patient treated with radiotherapy, temozolomide or both. The receptors were sampled from a man aged 40-49 years with glioma.

V is TRBV5-3 and J is TRBJ2-1, with 9 bases lining up with TRBD2. TRBV5-3 is sorted into the ORF group, with uncertain function. This CDR3 has 17 amino acids. V dropped 0 bases and J dropped 4; count of bases not matched to a gene: 8. CDR3 DNA sequence: TGTGCCAGAAGCTTGGCACCTGGGACTAGCATATACAATGAGCAGTTCTTC. This encodes CARSLAPGTSIYNEQFF.

This sequence joins TRBV7-2 and TRBJ1-1; TRBD1 might be the D (6 bases). Per the germline V gene, CDR1 is SGHTA and CDR2 is FQGNSA. The CDR3 contains 14 residues. Deletions cut 3 bases from V and 4 bases from J, with 12 bases between. This CDR3 is CASSFDRYTTEAFF. CDR3 DNA sequence: TGTGCCAGCAGCTTTGACAGGTATACCACTGAAGCTTTCTTT.

This chain's CDR3 is CASSLEVYGYTF. CDR3 nucleotide sequence: TGTGCCAGCAGCTTAGAGGTTTATGGCTACACCTTC. The chain joins TRBV7-9 to TRBJ1-2; D gene uncertain. Looked up from germline, CDR1 is SEHNR and CDR2 is FQNEAQ (reference sequence). The V gene lost 1 base and the J gene lost 5 bases, with 5 bases spanning the gap. This CDR3 is 12 amino acids long. Drawing the rest from reference TRBV7-9 and TRBJ1-2, the complete variable domain is DTGVSQNPRHKITKRGQNVTFRCDPISEHNRLYWYRQTLGQGPEFLTYFQNEAQLEKSRLLSDRFSAERPKGSFSTLEIQRTEQGDSAMYLCASSLEVYGYTFGSGTRLTVV.

This clone was observed a single time. The rearrangement links TRBV19 to TRBJ1-1; D not resolved. Trimming took 1 base from V and 0 from J, leaving 15 bases between them. This CDR3 region has 17 residues. Germline CDR1 is LNHDA and CDR2 is SQIVND (reference sequence). DNA of the CDR3: TGTGCCAGTAGTATAGTCGGTCAGCTACCCTTGAACACTGAAGCTTTCTTT. It encodes CASSIVGQLPLNTEAFF.

This clone was seen just once. The rearrangement links TRBV18 to TRBJ2-5; TRBD2 aligns across 15 bases. The CDR3 sequence is 17 residues long. J gave up 5 bases and V 3 bases, and 7 bases lay outside the gene matches. Germline CDR1 KGHSH, CDR2 LQKENI. CDR3 coding DNA: TGTGCCAGCTCACCGAGGACTAGCGGGAGGGCCAGGGAGACCCAGTACTTC. Translation: CASSPRTSGRARETQYF.

There are a few counts of this clone. Within the sample, other DNA sequences also encode this same CDR3. V and J are TRBV28 and TRBJ1-5, with 9 nucleotides matching TRBD1. Per the germline V gene, CDR1 is MDHEN and CDR2 is SYDVKM. This CDR3 is built from 15 residues. Trimming removed 6 bases from V and 1 base from J; junction bases left unmatched: 4. The CDR3 loop reads CASRSGTGSNQPQHF. CDR3 in DNA: TGTGCCAGCAGGTCCGGGACAGGGAGCAATCAGCCCCAGCATTTT.

In its sample, this clone was seen many times. V is TRBV2 and J is TRBJ2-7; 8 positions agree with TRBD2. The CDR3 is made up of 15 amino acids. The V gene's germline CDR1 is SNHLY and CDR2 FYNNEI. Trimming at V came to 3 bases and at J to 2 bases, leaving 6 bases not matched to a gene. CDR3 sequence: CASSDGPGGPYEQYF. The CDR3 bases are TGTGCCAGCAGTGACGGTCCGGGAGGGCCCTACGAGCAGTACTTC. The full variable domain, rest sourced from reference TRBV2 and TRBJ2-7, is EPEVTQTPSHQVTQMGQEVILRCVPISNHLYFYWYRQILGQKVEFLVSFYNNEISEKSEIFDDQFSVERPDGSNFTLKIRSTKLEDSAMYFCASSDGPGGPYEQYFGPGTRLTVT.

J is TRBJ1-2 and V is TRBV7-9; possible D gene TRBD1, 6 bases. There are 17 residues in the CDR3. Germline V gene data show CDR1 as SEHNR and CDR2 as FQNEAQ (reference sequence). The V end lost 0 bases, the J end lost 3 bases, and 17 bases lay between the germline ends. The CDR3 DNA sequence: TGTGCCAGCAGCTTAGCGCCGACGGACAGAAAATACTATGGCTACACCTTC. Its translation: CASSLAPTDRKYYGYTF.

This clone was picked up a small number of times. The chain uses TRBV11-2 and TRBJ2-2; unclear D gene. CDR1 is SGHAT, CDR2 FQNNGV, per germline. This CDR3 comprises 12 residues. Between the trimmed V and J ends, which lost 1 base and 5 bases, there was a span of 2 bases. The CDR3 coding sequence is TGTGCCAGCAGCTTAGCGACCGGGGAGCTGTTTTTT. Translated, it gives CASSLATGELFF.

The chain combines TRBV7-2 with TRBJ2-7; TRBD1 agrees at 11 bases. The length of the CDR3 is 14 residues. Germline CDR1 SGHTA, CDR2 FQGNSA. V lost 5 bases and J lost 6; bases outside the gene matches: 6. In DNA form, the CDR3 reads TGTGCCAGCAGCACGGGACAGGGGGTCGGCGAGCAGTACTTC. Its protein is CASSTGQGVGEQYF.

This chain links TRBV4-1 with TRBJ1-1; TRBD1 matches 7 bases. V lost 0 bases to trimming and J lost 4 bases; unmatched junction nucleotides: 5. Germline-derived CDR1 and CDR2 are MGHRA and YSYEKL. There are 15 residues in the CDR3. The CDR3 here is CASSQDRGQGTEAFF. CDR3 nucleotide sequence: TGCGCCAGCAGCCAAGATAGGGGGCAGGGCACTGAAGCTTTCTTT.

The rearrangement links TRBV5-6 to TRBJ2-4, with a weak D call TRBD1 (6 bases). V was cut by 2 bases and J by 11 bases, with 17 bases left in between. The CDR3 has 14 residues. Germline lookup yields CDR1 SGHDT and CDR2 YYEEEE. The CDR3 DNA sequence: TGTGCCAGCAGCTTTGGCCCAGGGGTCCCCGTTCAGTACTTC. Its translation: CASSFGPGVPVQYF.

V is TRBV27 and J is TRBJ2-7, with a possible D match to TRBD2 (5 bases). This CDR3 is built from 15 residues. Trimming removed 0 bases from V and 1 base from J, with 10 bases in between. Germline V gives CDR1 MNHEY, CDR2 SMNVEV (reference sequence). The CDR3 sequence: CASSLSGRRSYEQYF. The CDR3, as DNA: TGTGCCAGCAGTTTATCTGGACGGAGGTCCTACGAGCAGTACTTC.

V and J are TRBV18 and TRBJ1-2; possibly TRBD1 for D (6 bases). Germline loops: CDR1 KGHSH, CDR2 LQKENI. This CDR3 is built from 12 residues. Between the trimmed V and J ends, which lost 4 bases and 4 bases, there was a span of 7 bases. The CDR3 protein is CASSLDSYGYTF. In DNA form, the CDR3 reads TGTGCCAGCTCACTGGACAGCTATGGCTACACCTTC. The variable domain in full, with the rest retrieved from reference TRBV18 and TRBJ1-2, is NAGVMQNPRHLVRRRGQEARLRCSPMKGHSHVYWYRQLPEEGLKFMVYLQKENIIDESGMPKERFSAEFPKEGPSILRIQQVVRGDSAAYFCASSLDSYGYTFGSGTRLTVV.

The rearrangement joins TRBV2 to TRBJ2-4; the match to TRBD1 covers 8 bases. Per germline, CDR1 SNHLY and CDR2 FYNNEI. Trimming took 1 base from V and 8 from J; bases not matched to a gene: 7. This CDR3 comprises 15 residues. The CDR3 loop reads CASSEVPGGRDIQYF. Written as DNA, the CDR3 is TGTGCCAGCAGTGAAGTGCCAGGGGGCAGGGACATTCAGTACTTC.

The chain couples TRBV4-1 to TRBJ2-7; D is unresolved. The CDR3 consists of 15 residues. Trimming removed 2 bases from V and 0 bases from J, with 11 bases in between. Germline V gene data show CDR1 as MGHRA and CDR2 as YSYEKL. The DNA of the CDR3 is TGCGCCAGCAGCCAATATATGGGTCCCTCCTACGAGCAGTACTTC. Protein: CASSQYMGPSYEQYF.

The V gene is TRBV10-3, the J gene TRBJ2-7, with TRBD2 as a possible D gene (5 bases). The V gene's germline CDR1 is ENHRY and CDR2 SYGVKD. Trimming left V 9 bases short and J 4 bases short, with 13 bases between. CDR3 size: 12 residues. CDR3 nucleotides: TGTGCCATTCGGGGAGTTGGGTACGAGCAGTACTTC. Protein: CAIRGVGYEQYF.

This clone was seen a few times. The rearrangement joins TRBV19 to TRBJ1-2; D is undetermined. The CDR3 has 12 residues. V shed 4 bases and J shed 6 bases, with 9 bases lying between them. Germline V gene sequence: CDR1 LNHDA, CDR2 SQIVND (reference sequence). The CDR3 spells CASSNEGNGYTF. Written as DNA, the CDR3 is TGTGCCAGTAGTAACGAAGGGAATGGCTACACCTTC. Looking up the rest from reference TRBV19 and TRBJ1-2 gives the full variable domain: DGGITQSPKYLFRKEGQNVTLSCEQNLNHDAMYWYRQDPGQGLRLIYYSQIVNDFQKGDIAEGYSVSREKKESFPLTVTSAQKNPTAFYLCASSNEGNGYTFGSGTRLTVV.

This chain joins TRBV7-9 and TRBJ2-7, with D possibly matching TRBD1 (5 bases). The germline V and J ends were trimmed by 1 base and 3 bases, with 13 bases remaining between them. There are 15 residues in the CDR3. Germline V gene lookup returns CDR1 SEHNR and CDR2 FQNEAQ (reference sequence). CDR3 amino acids: CASSLGAGNGYEQYF. As DNA, the CDR3 is TGTGCCAGCAGCTTAGGAGCAGGGAATGGCTACGAGCAGTACTTC.